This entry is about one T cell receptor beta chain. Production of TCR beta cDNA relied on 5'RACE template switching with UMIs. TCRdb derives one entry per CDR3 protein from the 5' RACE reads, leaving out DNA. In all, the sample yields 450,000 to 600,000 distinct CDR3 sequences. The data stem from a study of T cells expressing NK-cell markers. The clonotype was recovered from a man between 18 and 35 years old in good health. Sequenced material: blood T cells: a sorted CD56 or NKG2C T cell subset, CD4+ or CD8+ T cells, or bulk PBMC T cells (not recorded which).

CDR3 loop: CATSRERETQYF. The chain links TRBV15 to TRBJ2-5. Per the germline V gene, CDR1 is LNHNV and CDR2 is YYDKDF (reference sequence). The CDR3 covers 12 residues.